The 26 T cell receptor beta chains in this list originate from one sample, sequenced in a study of T cell responses to AZD1222 COVID-19 vaccine (dated by TCRdb to the early 2020s). The library came from the immunoSEQ multiplex PCR assay. TCRdb provides this immuneACCESS table in a form limited to in-frame rearrangements. Some clones are lacking; in checked studies, under half of them reflect an unresolved V gene, and why the rest are absent is not known. Across this sample there are approximately 28,000 clones, with 80% to 95% seen only once. Around 8% of the sample is taken by the ten largest. According to the study, the label for this sample's time point signals: about 28 days (+/-7) after the second vaccine dose. The sequences come from peripheral blood, collected 28 days after the second AZD1222 dose. The receptors here all came from an adult who received the AZD1222 COVID-19 vaccine.

CDR3 nucleotide sequence: TGCGCCAGCAGCTTCCAGGGAGGCACTGAAGCTTTCTTT. As protein: CASSFQGGTEAFF. The chain employs TRBV5-1 and TRBJ1-1, with a possible D match to TRBD1 (5 bases). Trimming took 2 bases from V and 4 from J, leaving 9 bases between them. This CDR3 contains 13 residues. In germline, CDR1 is SGHRS, CDR2 YFSETQ. The full variable domain, completed using reference TRBV5-1 and TRBJ1-1, is KAGVTQTPRYLIKTRGQQVTLSCSPISGHRSVSWYQQTPGQGLQFLFEYFSETQRNKGNFPGRFSGRQFSNSRSEMNVSTLELGDSALYLCASSFQGGTEAFFGQGTRLTVV.

This clone was recorded a few times. CDR3 sequence reads: CASSSYGTGWGDEQFF. CDR3 nucleotides: TGTGCCAGCAGCTCTTACGGGACAGGGTGGGGAGATGAGCAGTTCTTC. The chain recombines TRBV14 with TRBJ2-1; 9 bases match TRBD1. V was pared by 5 bases and J by 8 bases, with 13 bases of the junction left unmatched. Germline values: CDR1 SGHDN, CDR2 FVKESK. This CDR3 has 16 residues.

The gene calls are TRBV10-1 and TRBJ1-4, with D unclear. The CDR3 has 13 amino acids. The germline V gene encodes CDR1 WNHNN and CDR2 SYGVQD (reference sequence). V lost 0 bases to trimming and J lost 8 bases, with 7 bases between them. CDR3 sequence (DNA): TGCGCCAGCAGTGAGTCGGGGTACGAAAAACTGTTTTTT. This encodes CASSESGYEKLFF.

J is TRBJ1-1 and V is TRBV19; D is uncertain. The CDR3 loop spans 15 amino acids. The V gene lost 5 bases and the J gene lost 5 bases, with 18 bases spanning the gap. Germline V gene data show CDR1 as LNHDA and CDR2 as SQIVND (reference sequence). The CDR3 DNA reads as TGTGCCAGTAGTGCCTACGGTGCGGCGGTGACTGAAGCTTTCTTT. Translating gives CASSAYGAAVTEAFF.

The chain combines TRBV6-1 with TRBJ1-1; tentatively, D is TRBD1 (6 bases). Germline-derived CDR1 and CDR2 are MNHNS and SASEGT. The CDR3 loop spans 14 amino acids. Deletions cut 3 bases from V and 4 bases from J, with 12 bases between. CDR3 nucleotides: TGTGCCAGCAGTGACAGGGGAGAAACCACTGAAGCTTTCTTT. It codes for CASSDRGETTEAFF.

This clone has a single count. The V gene is TRBV15, the J gene TRBJ2-1; 7 positions match TRBD2. The CDR3 has 14 amino acids. Germline CDR1 reads LNHNV; CDR2 reads YYDKDF (reference sequence). V lost 0 bases, J lost 14 bases, and 10 bases stayed unmatched. CDR3 DNA: TGTGCCACCAGCAGAGATCTGGGGGAGGGCCTGAAGTTCTTC. Its protein is CATSRDLGEGLKFF.

Of note for this clone: Germline and junction disagree at one end, which may indicate a read error. The V and J genes are TRBV20-1 and TRBJ1-2; perhaps TRBD1 as D (5 bases). This CDR3 is 11 amino acids long. Germline assignment: CDR1 DFQATT and CDR2 SNEGSKA (reference sequence). The CDR3 DNA follows: TGCAGTGTCAAACGGACATCCAGACCTTCCTTC. This codes for CSVKRTSRPSF.

The chain uses TRBV5-1 and TRBJ2-1; D uncertain. CDR1 is SGHRS, CDR2 YFSETQ, per germline. The CDR3 extends over 15 amino acids. Trimming left V 3 bases short and J 3 bases short, with 13 bases between. In DNA form, the CDR3 reads TGCGCCAGCAGCTCGTCTAACGGTTTCTACAATGAGCAGTTCTTC. Translated: CASSSSNGFYNEQFF.

This clone appeared a single time. The V gene is TRBV28, the J gene TRBJ1-2; TRBD1 matches at 9 bases. The CDR3 spans 15 residues. With V trimmed by 3 bases and J by 4 bases, 6 bases remained unmatched. CDR1 MDHEN and CDR2 SYDVKM come from the germline V gene. CDR3 nucleotide sequence: TGTGCCAGCAGTTTCGACAGGGGGGTGTTCTATGGCTACACCTTC. This gives the protein CASSFDRGVFYGYTF.

The chain recombines TRBV6-5 with TRBJ2-7, with 8 bases matching TRBD1. This CDR3 comprises 15 residues. V lost 5 bases to trimming and J lost 2 bases; unmatched junction nucleotides: 8. Per germline, CDR1 MNHEY and CDR2 SVGAGI. In DNA, the CDR3 is TGTGCCAGCAGTACCGGGACAGGCGCTGCCTACGAGCAGTACTTC. Translating it yields CASSTGTGAAYEQYF.

V and J are TRBV7-2 and TRBJ1-1; TRBD1 aligns across 7 bases. This CDR3 is built from 13 residues. CDR1 is SGHTA, CDR2 FQGNSA, per germline. Trimming took 5 bases from V and 1 from J; bases not matched to a gene: 1. The CDR3 spells CASSRDRNTEAFF. The DNA of the CDR3 is TGTGCCAGCAGCCGGGACAGGAACACTGAAGCTTTCTTT.

This clone was seen a few times. The gene calls are TRBV7-9 and TRBJ1-1; TRBD1 aligns across 8 bases. Germline CDR1 is SEHNR and CDR2 is FQNEAQ (reference sequence). V was clipped by 8 bases and J by 4 bases; unmatched bases: 9. This CDR3 spans 14 amino acids. CDR3 nucleotides: TGTGCCAGCCAACTGGACAGGGTTTTCACTGAAGCTTTCTTT. Translating gives CASQLDRVFTEAFF.

This clone was counted a single time. V gene TRBV28 combines with J gene TRBJ2-2; no definite D call. CDR3 size: 13 residues. The germline gives CDR1 MDHEN, CDR2 SYDVKM. V lost 6 bases and J 8 bases, leaving 13 bases between the germline ends. CDR3 sequence reads: CASSHSPTGELFF. CDR3 bases: TGTGCCAGCAGCCACTCCCCCACGGGGGAGCTGTTTTTT.

This chain links TRBV7-3 with TRBJ1-5, with a tentative D call TRBD1 (5 bases). The CDR3 is made up of 17 amino acids. V was pared by 8 bases and J by 3 bases, with 23 bases between. Per the germline V gene, CDR1 is SGHTA and CDR2 is FQGTGA. In nucleotides, the CDR3 is TGTGCCAGCCCACAAAGGCGGGGCTTTCGCTACAATCAGCCCCAGCATTTT. Protein product: CASPQRRGFRYNQPQHF.

V is TRBV4-3 and J is TRBJ1-1; possibly TRBD1 for D (6 bases). In germline, CDR1 is LGHNA, CDR2 YSLEER. The CDR3 sequence is 17 residues long. V gave up 2 bases and J gave up 5 bases, with 21 bases separating them. This chain's CDR3 is CASSQMGMGGGGTEAFF. The CDR3 nucleotides are TGCGCCAGCAGCCAAATGGGAATGGGGGGCGGAGGGACTGAAGCTTTCTTT.

V gene TRBV4-1 combines with J gene TRBJ2-5, with D tentatively TRBD1 (6 bases). Germline V gene sequence: CDR1 MGHRA, CDR2 YSYEKL. Trimming stripped 1 base from V and 10 bases from J, with 16 bases between. CDR3 size: 14 residues. The CDR3 protein is CASSQAWGSGDQYF. CDR3 bases: TGCGCCAGCAGCCAAGCGTGGGGGTCAGGGGACCAGTACTTC.

J is TRBJ1-4 and V is TRBV20-1; no reliable D call. The V end lost 6 bases, the J end lost 8 bases, and 4 bases lay between the germline ends. CDR3 size: 9 residues. The germline gives CDR1 DFQATT, CDR2 SNEGSKA (reference sequence). CDR3 region: CSAGEKLFF. Here the CDR3 DNA reads TGCAGTGCGGGGGAAAAACTGTTTTTT.

The chain links TRBV7-2 to TRBJ1-1; D call uncertain. This CDR3 comprises 13 residues. Germline lookup yields CDR1 SGHTA and CDR2 FQGNSA. Deletions cut 4 bases from V and 3 bases from J, with 9 bases between. CDR3 region: CASSSYMHTEAFF. CDR3 DNA sequence: TGTGCCAGCAGCTCATACATGCACACTGAAGCTTTCTTT.

The rearrangement links TRBV19 to TRBJ2-2, with D possibly called TRBD1 or TRBD2 (5 bases each). Germline CDR1 reads LNHDA; CDR2 reads SQIVND (reference sequence). The V gene lost 4 bases and the J gene lost 2 bases, with 11 bases spanning the gap. The CDR3 is 15 residues long. The CDR3 loop is CASSNPGRNTGELFF. The DNA for the CDR3 is TGTGCCAGTAGTAACCCGGGACGAAACACCGGGGAGCTGTTTTTT. Based on the CDR3 plus reference TRBV19 and TRBJ2-2, the full variable domain is DGGITQSPKYLFRKEGQNVTLSCEQNLNHDAMYWYRQDPGQGLRLIYYSQIVNDFQKGDIAEGYSVSREKKESFPLTVTSAQKNPTAFYLCASSNPGRNTGELFFGEGSRLTVL.

V is TRBV28 and J is TRBJ2-7; the D is unclear. Germline loops: CDR1 MDHEN, CDR2 SYDVKM. The CDR3 is 12 residues long. Trimming took off 5 bases at V and 0 bases at J, with 5 bases between the two ends. CDR3 sequence reads: CASSHSSYEQYF. The CDR3 nucleotides read TGTGCCAGCAGTCACAGCTCCTACGAGCAGTACTTC.

The chain carries TRBV24-1 and TRBJ2-2, with D unclear. From germline, CDR1 is KGHDR and CDR2 SFDVKD. V gave up 6 bases and J gave up 2 bases, with 9 bases separating them. This CDR3 is 14 amino acids long. The CDR3 region is CATSFGENTGELFF. The CDR3 region has the DNA TGTGCCACCAGTTTTGGCGAAAACACCGGGGAGCTGTTTTTT.

This chain joins TRBV28 and TRBJ2-7; D ambiguous. The germline CDR1 and CDR2 sequences are MDHEN and SYDVKM. This CDR3 spans 11 amino acids. Trimming shortened V by 4 bases and J by 4 bases, and 5 bases separated the two germline ends. The CDR3 is CASSYRYEQYF. CDR3 sequence (DNA): TGTGCCAGCAGTTACAGATACGAGCAGTACTTC.

The CDR3 region has the DNA TGTGCCAGCAGCCCCGAAGGGTATAGCAATCAGCCCCAGCATTTT. Translating gives CASSPEGYSNQPQHF. This chain links TRBV7-2 with TRBJ1-5; unclear D gene. V was cut by 5 bases and J by 0 bases, with 11 bases left in between. The CDR3 totals 15 residues. Germline V CDR1 and CDR2: SGHTA, FQGNSA.

The J gene is TRBJ2-1, the V gene TRBV3-1 (or the pseudogene TRBV3-2); possibly TRBD2 for D (5 bases). The CDR3 contains 13 residues. In germline, CDR1 is LGHDT, CDR2 YNNKEL (reference sequence). The ends were cut back, 3 bases at V and 9 bases at J, with 12 bases in the middle. The CDR3 is CASSQEDWGEQFF. DNA for the CDR3: TGTGCCAGCAGCCAGGAGGACTGGGGTGAGCAGTTCTTC.

The genes are TRBV24-1 and TRBJ1-2; 8 bases fit TRBD1. CDR3 length: 12 amino acids. The V gene end was trimmed by 5 bases and the J gene end by 8 bases; junction bases not matched to a gene: 3. Germline CDR1 is KGHDR and CDR2 is SFDVKD. CDR3 amino acids: CATSGWTGGYTF. The CDR3 bases are TGTGCCACCAGTGGTTGGACAGGGGGCTACACCTTC.

The genes are TRBV9 and TRBJ1-4; the D gene is possibly TRBD1 (6 bases). This CDR3 spans 17 amino acids. CDR1 is SGDLS, CDR2 YYNGEE, per germline. The germline V and J ends were trimmed by 1 base and 3 bases, with 16 bases remaining between them. DNA of the CDR3: TGTGCCAGCAGCGTAAGGGGGGGAGCCTCGGCTAATGAAAAACTGTTTTTT. It is translated as CASSVRGGASANEKLFF.